This T cell receptor beta chain was sequenced for a study of blood T cell repertoires in COVID-19. V lost 2 bases to trimming and J lost 4 bases, with 6 bases between them. This CDR3 has 12 residues. Germline CDR1 reads SQVTM; CDR2 reads ANQGSEA. Authors' processing steps: Scientists estimated how many nucleated cells there were by amplifying reference gene primers. Generated by immunoSEQ multiplex PCR, the TCRdb table keeps only in-frame clones and is missing some. V and J calls plus clone size are reproduced from that table; the DNA served to infer D and trimming. The sample consists of roughly 270,000 clones, 85% of them appearing once.

The genes are TRBV29-1 and TRBJ2-1; D is undetermined. This receptor was identified in a man in his fifties with active or convalescent COVID-19. The sequenced sample was peripheral blood. The CDR3 protein is CSVEWPYNEQFF. The DNA of the CDR3 is TGCAGCGTTGAATGGCCTTACAATGAGCAGTTCTTC.